The 30 T cell receptor beta chains below come from one sample, sequenced in a study of blood T cell repertoires in COVID-19. Clones were read by immunoSEQ multiplex PCR, and TCRdb kept only the in-frame ones, dropping some. The sample lists 350,000 or so clones, nearly 90% seen once, with approximately 7% in the top ten. Specimen: peripheral blood. The receptors here all came from a man younger than 30 with active or convalescent COVID-19.

The chain is built from TRBV12-3 or TRBV12-4 and TRBJ2-1; no reliable D call. The CDR3 totals 13 residues. The V end was cut by 7 bases, the J end by 0 bases, with 7 bases between. Here the CDR3 reads CASKRSSYNEQFF. The CDR3 nucleotides are TGTGCCAGCAAAAGGAGCTCCTACAATGAGCAGTTCTTC.

The chain is built from TRBV27 and TRBJ1-4, with D perhaps TRBD1 (5 bases). Germline V CDR1 and CDR2: MNHEY, SMNVEV (reference sequence). The CDR3 spans 15 residues. Trimming shortened V by 5 bases and J by 4 bases, and 14 bases separated the two germline ends. CDR3 in DNA: TGTGCCAGCAGTCAGGGAAGGGGCTTTAATGAAAAACTGTTTTTT. Translation: CASSQGRGFNEKLFF.

This rearrangement joins TRBV5-8 to TRBJ1-2; 11 bases match TRBD1. The CDR3 sequence is 15 residues long. Trimming at V came to 5 bases and at J to 3 bases, leaving 6 bases not matched to a gene. Germline assignment: CDR1 SGHTS and CDR2 YDEGEE. CDR3 region: CASRRPGQGDYGYTF. The CDR3 DNA reads TGTGCCAGCAGAAGGCCGGGACAGGGGGACTATGGCTACACCTTC.

The V call is TRBV7-3, the J call TRBJ2-5; 7 bases match TRBD2. The CDR3 is made up of 14 amino acids. The germline CDR1 and CDR2 sequences are SGHTA and FQGTGA. Germline trimming cut 5 bases from V and 2 bases from J; bases unmatched to any gene: 5. CDR3 DNA: TGTGCCAGCAGCCCCAGGACTAGACAAGAGACCCAGTACTTC. It specifies CASSPRTRQETQYF. Based on the CDR3 plus reference TRBV7-3 and TRBJ2-5, the full variable domain is GAGVSQTPSNKVTEKGKYVELRCDPISGHTALYWYRQSLGQGPEFLIYFQGTGAADDSGLPNDRFFAVRPEGSVSTLKIQRTERGDSAVYLCASSPRTRQETQYFGPGTRLLVL.

The chain is built from TRBV4-1 and TRBJ2-7; D perhaps matches TRBD2 (6 bases). The CDR3 is made up of 15 amino acids. Trimming removed 0 bases from V and 3 bases from J, with 12 bases in between. Looked up from germline, CDR1 is MGHRA and CDR2 is YSYEKL. CDR3 in amino acids: CASSQEGGVYYEQYF. In nucleotides, the CDR3 is TGCGCCAGCAGCCAAGAGGGCGGGGTCTACTACGAGCAGTACTTC.

The chain recombines TRBV28 with TRBJ1-5, with D perhaps TRBD1 (6 bases). Trimming took 4 bases from V and 2 from J, leaving 27 bases between them. The germline V gene encodes CDR1 MDHEN and CDR2 SYDVKM. The CDR3 covers 20 residues. CDR3 sequence (DNA): TGTGCCAGCAGTTCGGTGGTCACACAGGGTCCGGGAGGGGGCAATCAGCCCCAGCATTTT. Residues: CASSSVVTQGPGGGNQPQHF.

The genes are TRBV5-5 and TRBJ2-1, with D tentatively TRBD1 (5 bases). The germline V gene has CDR1 SGHKS and CDR2 YYEKEE (reference sequence). Trimming shortened V by 2 bases and J by 3 bases, and 9 bases separated the two germline ends. The CDR3 extends over 14 amino acids. The CDR3 here is CASSFLQGYNEQFF. The CDR3 DNA reads TGTGCCAGCAGCTTTCTCCAGGGCTACAATGAGCAGTTCTTC.

The rearrangement uses TRBV27 and TRBJ1-1, with a weak D call TRBD1 (5 bases). Germline lookup yields CDR1 MNHEY and CDR2 SMNVEV (reference sequence). V shed 3 bases and J shed 5 bases, with 13 bases lying between them. The CDR3 spans 14 residues. CDR3 in amino acids: CASSFKGRGTEAFF. CDR3 coding DNA: TGTGCCAGCAGTTTTAAGGGGCGAGGAACTGAAGCTTTCTTT.

The CDR3 reads CASSASGTGLSPLHF. CDR3 nucleotide sequence: TGCGCCAGCAGCGCCTCCGGGACAGGGCTTTCACCCCTCCACTTT. The chain combines TRBV5-1 with TRBJ1-6; 9 bases are a match to TRBD1. Looked up from germline, CDR1 is SGHRS and CDR2 is YFSETQ. The CDR3 spans 15 residues. V was pared by 4 bases and J by 9 bases, with 8 bases of the junction left unmatched.

The chain employs TRBV10-3 and TRBJ1-4; unclear D gene. Per the germline V gene, CDR1 is ENHRY and CDR2 is SYGVKD. V lost 0 bases, J lost 15 bases, and 14 bases lay in between. The CDR3 has 13 residues. CDR3 in amino acids: CAISESEGSRLFF. The CDR3, as DNA: TGTGCCATCAGTGAGTCTGAGGGTTCCAGGTTGTTTTTT.

This clone has a handful of counts. J is TRBJ1-4 and V is TRBV6-1; 8 nucleotides align to TRBD1. From germline, CDR1 is MNHNS and CDR2 SASEGT. V shed 1 base, J shed 7 bases, and the junction held 5 bases outside the gene matches. CDR3 length equals 15 residues. Here the CDR3 reads CASSEVGRGPEKLFF. The CDR3 nucleotides read TGTGCCAGCAGTGAAGTGGGCAGGGGGCCTGAAAAACTGTTTTTT.

V is TRBV28 and J is TRBJ2-5, with TRBD2 matching over 7 bases. The CDR3 has 16 residues. CDR1 is MDHEN, CDR2 SYDVKM, per germline. V was pared by 2 bases and J by 7 bases, with 13 bases of the junction left unmatched. The CDR3 sequence is CASSLGGGSGFGTQYF. The CDR3 bases are TGTGCCAGCAGTTTAGGGGGGGGTAGCGGGTTCGGGACCCAGTACTTC.

The gene calls are TRBV19 and TRBJ2-5, with 8 bases fitting TRBD1. The J segment lost 5 bases and the V segment lost 4 bases, leaving 9 bases of the junction unmatched. This CDR3 contains 15 residues. CDR1 is LNHDA and CDR2 is SQIVND in the germline V gene (reference sequence). DNA for the CDR3: TGTGCCAGTAGTAATACACAGGGGGATTTCGAGACCCAGTACTTC. Amino acid sequence: CASSNTQGDFETQYF. The full variable domain, completed using reference TRBV19 and TRBJ2-5, is DGGITQSPKYLFRKEGQNVTLSCEQNLNHDAMYWYRQDPGQGLRLIYYSQIVNDFQKGDIAEGYSVSREKKESFPLTVTSAQKNPTAFYLCASSNTQGDFETQYFGPGTRLLVL.

V usage is TRBV11-2 and J usage is TRBJ1-1; D might be TRBD1 (6 bases). Germline V gene lookup returns CDR1 SGHAT and CDR2 FQNNGV. Trimming cost V 6 bases and J 8 bases, with 19 bases left between them. This CDR3 comprises 14 residues. The CDR3 loop is CASRKVGDRSEAFF. The CDR3 DNA reads as TGTGCCAGCAGGAAAGTGGGTGACAGGTCAGAAGCTTTCTTT. The whole variable domain, remainder taken from reference TRBV11-2 and TRBJ1-1, is EAGVAQSPRYKIIEKRQSVAFWCNPISGHATLYWYQQILGQGPKLLIQFQNNGVVDDSQLPKDRFSAERLKGVDSTLKIQPAKLEDSAVYLCASRKVGDRSEAFFGQGTRLTVV.

V gene TRBV5-1 combines with J gene TRBJ2-3, with 7 bases that match TRBD2. Germline V lookup: CDR1 SGHRS, CDR2 YFSETQ. After removal of 3 bases from V and 11 bases from J, the junction contained 9 bases not matched to a gene. The length of the CDR3 is 13 residues. The CDR3 bases are TGCGCCAGCAGCTCTATGGGCGGGAGTCTGCAGTATTTT. Encoded protein: CASSSMGGSLQYF.

The genes are TRBV10-3 and TRBJ2-3; D is uncertain. The CDR3 has 15 residues. The germline CDR1 and CDR2 sequences are ENHRY and SYGVKD. Between the trimmed V and J ends, which lost 5 bases and 3 bases, there was a span of 15 bases. The CDR3 region is CAISSSPGRTDTQYF. The CDR3 nucleotides read TGTGCCATCAGTTCCTCCCCCGGCAGGACAGATACGCAGTATTTT.

This sequence joins TRBV4-3 and TRBJ2-2, with 7 positions matching TRBD1. J gave up 13 bases and V 0 bases, and 14 bases lay outside the gene matches. The CDR3 sequence is 16 residues long. Germline lookup yields CDR1 LGHNA and CDR2 YSLEER. CDR3: CASSQDLHRQGIGLFF. DNA of the CDR3: TGCGCCAGCAGCCAAGACCTCCACCGACAGGGCATAGGGCTGTTTTTT.

V and J are TRBV5-4 and TRBJ1-2; D is perhaps TRBD1 (6 bases). Trimming cost V 4 bases and J 4 bases, with 11 bases left between them. CDR3 length equals 13 residues. In germline, CDR1 is SGHNT, CDR2 YYREEE (reference sequence). CDR3 DNA sequence: TGTGCCAGCAGCCCGGACAGCAGCTATGGCTACACCTTC. It translates to CASSPDSSYGYTF.

The CDR3 region is CASSIDAQGVTEAFF. The DNA of the CDR3 is TGTGCCAGTAGTATAGATGCGCAGGGTGTGACTGAAGCTTTCTTT. The chain links TRBV19 to TRBJ1-1; a possible D gene is TRBD1 (5 bases). V gave up 0 bases and J gave up 5 bases, with 13 bases separating them. Germline V gene data show CDR1 as LNHDA and CDR2 as SQIVND (reference sequence). The CDR3 totals 15 residues. Using reference TRBV19 and TRBJ1-1 for the parts outside the CDR3, the full variable domain is DGGITQSPKYLFRKEGQNVTLSCEQNLNHDAMYWYRQDPGQGLRLIYYSQIVNDFQKGDIAEGYSVSREKKESFPLTVTSAQKNPTAFYLCASSIDAQGVTEAFFGQGTRLTVV.

This clone came up once. V gene TRBV28 combines with J gene TRBJ2-7; 8 bases match TRBD1. Germline V CDR1 and CDR2: MDHEN, SYDVKM. The V gene end was trimmed by 4 bases and the J gene end by 5 bases; junction bases not matched to a gene: 7. The CDR3 runs 14 residues. The CDR3 loop is CASSYNRGVNEQYF. CDR3 bases: TGTGCCAGCAGTTACAACAGGGGGGTCAACGAGCAGTACTTC.

The rearrangement uses TRBV19 and TRBJ1-1; TRBD1 matches 7 bases. V lost 4 bases and J lost 1; bases outside the gene matches: 3. The CDR3 runs 14 residues. Germline values: CDR1 LNHDA, CDR2 SQIVND (reference sequence). CDR3 region: CASSKRQGNTEAFF. CDR3 nucleotides: TGTGCCAGTAGTAAAAGACAGGGGAACACTGAAGCTTTCTTT.

The CDR3 bases are TGTGCCAGTAGATTTAGACAGGGTGGCAATCAGCCCCAGCATTTT. Translated: CASRFRQGGNQPQHF. This chain links TRBV19 with TRBJ1-5; TRBD1 agrees at 7 bases. The CDR3 is made up of 15 amino acids. The ends lost 6 bases at V and 2 bases at J; junction bases unmatched: 7. CDR1 and CDR2 (germline): LNHDA, SQIVND (reference sequence).

J is TRBJ1-5 and V is TRBV5-1, with a possible D match to TRBD1 (5 bases). The CDR3 is made up of 15 amino acids. CDR1 is SGHRS, CDR2 YFSETQ, per germline. V dropped 0 bases and J dropped 4 bases, with 11 bases sitting between them. The CDR3 DNA sequence: TGCGCCAGCAGCTTGGCGGGACTGACAAATCAGCCCCAGCATTTT. Translation: CASSLAGLTNQPQHF.

CDR3 nucleotides: TGTGCCAGCAGCTTGGATATAACAGGAGCTTTCTTT. This codes for CASSLDITGAFF. This rearrangement joins TRBV5-6 to TRBJ1-1, with a tentative D call TRBD1 (5 bases). Trimming took 0 bases from V and 10 from J, leaving 10 bases between them. The CDR3 has 12 amino acids. CDR1 is SGHDT and CDR2 is YYEEEE in the germline V gene.

CDR3 nucleotides: TGTGCCAGCAGCTTAAGTCTAGCATCCTACGAGCAGTACTTC. It codes for CASSLSLASYEQYF. The gene calls are TRBV5-4 and TRBJ2-7; TRBD2 is a possible D gene (5 bases). Germline V gives CDR1 SGHNT, CDR2 YYREEE (reference sequence). This CDR3 has 14 residues. Trimming took 2 bases from V and 1 from J, leaving 10 bases between them. Drawing the rest from reference TRBV5-4 and TRBJ2-7, the complete variable domain is ETGVTQSPTHLIKTRGQQVTLRCSSQSGHNTVSWYQQALGQGPQFIFQYYREEENGRGNFPPRFSGLQFPNYSSELNVNALELDDSALYLCASSLSLASYEQYFGPGTRLTVT.

This chain joins TRBV27 and TRBJ2-2; D unclear. CDR1 is MNHEY and CDR2 is SMNVEV in the germline V gene (reference sequence). This CDR3 region has 11 residues. The V end lost 6 bases, the J end lost 8 bases, and 7 bases lay between the germline ends. The DNA of the CDR3 is TGTGCCAGCAGGGCCTCGGGGGAGCTGTTTTTT. This gives the protein CASRASGELFF.

V gene TRBV5-6 combines with J gene TRBJ1-6; D is unclear. This CDR3 region has 14 residues. The V end lost 0 bases, the J end lost 7 bases, and 8 bases lay between the germline ends. Germline V gives CDR1 SGHDT, CDR2 YYEEEE. In DNA, the CDR3 is TGTGCCAGCAGCTTGGTTCAGATGAATTCACCCCTCCACTTT. It translates to CASSLVQMNSPLHF.

This clone was seen more than once but under ten times. The J gene is TRBJ1-4, the V gene TRBV28; the D is unclear. V gave up 3 bases and J gave up 7 bases, with 15 bases separating them. Germline-derived CDR1 and CDR2 are MDHEN and SYDVKM. CDR3 length: 15 amino acids. This CDR3 is CASSLGGSGREKLFF. CDR3 nucleotides: TGTGCCAGCAGTTTGGGTGGCAGTGGGCGTGAAAAACTGTTTTTT.

The chain employs TRBV7-2 and TRBJ2-5, with a weak D call TRBD2 (6 bases). CDR1 is SGHTA, CDR2 FQGNSA, per germline. The V gene lost 2 bases and the J gene lost 1 base, with 8 bases spanning the gap. The CDR3 contains 14 residues. The CDR3 sequence: CASSLSSVQETQYF. Written as DNA, the CDR3 is TGTGCCAGCAGCTTATCTAGCGTCCAAGAGACCCAGTACTTC.

This sequence joins TRBV28 and TRBJ2-4; D is perhaps TRBD2 (5 bases). This CDR3 spans 16 amino acids. Germline-derived CDR1 and CDR2 are MDHEN and SYDVKM. Trimming pared 5 bases from V and 10 bases from J, leaving 24 bases between. In DNA, the CDR3 is TGTGCCAGCAGTACATTCCGGGAACGGATTACGATTATTCAGTACTTC. Amino acids: CASSTFRERITIIQYF.